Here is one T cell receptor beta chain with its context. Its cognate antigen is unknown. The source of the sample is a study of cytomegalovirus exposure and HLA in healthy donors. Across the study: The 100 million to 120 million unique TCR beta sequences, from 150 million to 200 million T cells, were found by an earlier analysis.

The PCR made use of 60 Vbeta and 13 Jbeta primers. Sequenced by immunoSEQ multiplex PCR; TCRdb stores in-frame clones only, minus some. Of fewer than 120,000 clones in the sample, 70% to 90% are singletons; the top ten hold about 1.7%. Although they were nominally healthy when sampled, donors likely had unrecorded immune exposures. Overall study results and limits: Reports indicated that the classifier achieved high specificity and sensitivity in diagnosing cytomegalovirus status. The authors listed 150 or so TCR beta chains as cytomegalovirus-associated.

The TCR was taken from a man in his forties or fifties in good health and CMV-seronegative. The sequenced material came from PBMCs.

CDR3 region: CASSRQGLGTQYF. For the CDR3, the DNA is TGTGCCAGCAGCCGACAGGGACTGGGTACGCAGTATTTT. This chain joins TRBV27 and TRBJ2-3; perhaps TRBD1 as D (7 bases). This CDR3 is built from 13 residues. Germline CDR1 and CDR2: MNHEY and SMNVEV (reference sequence). V lost 6 bases and J lost 8, with 15 bases in between.